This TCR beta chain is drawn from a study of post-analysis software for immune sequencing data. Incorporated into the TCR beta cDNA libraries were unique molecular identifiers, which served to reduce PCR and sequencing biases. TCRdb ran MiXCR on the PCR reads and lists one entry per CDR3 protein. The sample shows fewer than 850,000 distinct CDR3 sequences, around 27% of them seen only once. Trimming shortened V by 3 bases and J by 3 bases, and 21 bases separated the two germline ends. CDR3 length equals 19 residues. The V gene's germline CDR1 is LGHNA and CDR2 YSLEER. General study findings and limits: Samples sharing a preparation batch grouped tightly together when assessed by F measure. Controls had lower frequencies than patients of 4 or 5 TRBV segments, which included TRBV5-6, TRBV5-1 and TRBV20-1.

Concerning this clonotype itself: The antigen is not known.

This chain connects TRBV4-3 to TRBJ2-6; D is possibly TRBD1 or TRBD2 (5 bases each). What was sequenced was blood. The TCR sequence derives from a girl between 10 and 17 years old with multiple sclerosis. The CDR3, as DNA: TGCGCCAGCAGCCAGGTAGAGAGGGGAGCAAGTTTTGGGGCCAACGTCCTGACTTTC. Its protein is CASSQVERGASFGANVLTF.